This T cell receptor (beta chain) stems from a study of blood T cell repertoires in COVID-19 (dated by TCRdb to between 2020 and 2021). Study-level background: Samples from collaborators originated in the United States, Italy and Spain and spanned both the acute and convalescent phases of COVID-19. A de-identified subject ID, COVID-19 status, age in years and sex were almost always included in the sample metadata. The repertoires were made available in a free public database intended to serve as a resource for research on the immune response to SARS-CoV-2. Samples came from the ongoing ImmuneRACE study (first 160 participants) plus 1,254 subjects from 6 global collaborators. Subjects who had been exposed to COVID-19, were actively infected with it, or had recovered from it provided the deeply sampled blood TCRbeta repertoires that made up the dataset. Where available, HLA class I and class II types were obtained from metadata supplied by the sample provider rather than from assay-based typing. The material from the prospective study consisted of cDNA or gDNA derived from T cells, B-cell-depleted T cells, or PBMCs.

Points the paper makes about the study in general: How much clinical and demographic metadata was included differed by source and by participant, and the metadata was provided uncurated.

TCRbeta CDR3 regions were amplified from genomic DNA by means of the immunoSEQ Assay, a bias-controlled multiplex PCR. The study's processing was this. Nucleated cell counts per sample were estimated from amplification of reference gene primers within the assay. To quantify the absolute abundance of each unique TCRbeta CDR3 rearrangement, sequence reads were collapsed and filtered. For each sample, productive Simpson clonality was calculated by taking the square root of Simpson's diversity index across productive rearrangements. Here the immuneACCESS table is served through TCRdb, limited to in-frame sequences with V and J called. Missing clones are a known gap in these copies; in checked studies unresolved V genes cover under half, and the rest lacks a known reason. V and J calls and clone size are given by that table; D and trimming were obtained from the DNA. Counted in this sample were some 300,000 clones; 70% to 90% of them appeared once. The leading ten clones occupy approximately 9.4% of the sample.

Enrolling through a virtual design, the prospective study's participants ranged in age from roughly 18 to 89 years and lived across roughly 24 United States geographic areas. In the prospective study, participants were assigned to cohorts based on the clinical history participants reported in a screening survey and a study questionnaire. For ImmuneRACE Cohort 3, a participant was defined as recovered based on two consecutive negative NP/OP PCR tests, clearance by a healthcare professional, or resolution of symptoms. In the prospective study, mobile phlebotomists collected whole blood, serum and a nasopharyngeal or oropharyngeal swab from each participant. Additional blood draws and questionnaires over an approximately two-month period could optionally be provided by prospective study participants. Prospective study blood samples were shipped either frozen or at room temperature before DNA extraction.

Note on this clone: The target of this receptor is not known. No base quality values were provided; no much bigger clone lies one nucleotide off.

Reading the germline V gene gives CDR1 ENHRY and CDR2 SYGVKD. Spanning cysteine to phenylalanine, the CDR3 consists of 14 amino acids. Only the CDR3 part of the read is kept: 42 bases, read in frame from the first base. Deletion took 2 bases off V and 5 bases off J, with a span of 9 bases between the germline ends. Sequenced: PBMCs or T cells enriched from blood (not recorded which). The sequence derives from a woman between 40 and 50 years old who had recovered from COVID-19. The receptor chain draws on TRBV10-3 and TRBJ2-2, with no reliable assignment of the D segment. The CDR3 loop reads CAISELGVTGELFF. The nucleotide sequence is given as TGTGCCATCAGTGAGCTCGGAGTAACCGGGGAGCTGTTTTTT.